The source of this T cell receptor beta chain is a study of cytomegalovirus exposure and HLA in healthy donors. Assay: immunoSEQ multiplex PCR; the TCRdb copy retains only in-frame clones and omits some. The table records 85,000 to 95,000 clones, 95% to 98% of them present only once. This TCR was recovered from a man aged 18 to 30 in good health and CMV-seronegative. The material sequenced was PBMCs.

The chain's CDR3 is CASSQSPSLITQYF. CDR3 coding DNA: TGCGCCAGCAGTCAATCTCCTTCCCTAATTACGCAGTATTTT. The chain recombines TRBV23-1 with TRBJ2-3, with D unclear. TRBV23-1 is an ORF; its function is uncertain. Trimming removed 0 bases from V and 8 bases from J, with 12 bases in between. CDR3 length: 14 amino acids.